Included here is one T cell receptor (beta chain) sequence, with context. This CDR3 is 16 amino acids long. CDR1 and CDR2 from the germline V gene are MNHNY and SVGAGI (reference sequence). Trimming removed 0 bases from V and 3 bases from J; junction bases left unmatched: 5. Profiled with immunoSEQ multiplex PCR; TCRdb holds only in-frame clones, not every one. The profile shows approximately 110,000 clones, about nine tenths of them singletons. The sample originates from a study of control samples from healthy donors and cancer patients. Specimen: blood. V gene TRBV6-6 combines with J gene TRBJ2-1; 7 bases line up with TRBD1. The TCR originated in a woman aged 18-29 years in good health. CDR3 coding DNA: TGTGCCAGCAGTTACTCGGGCAGGGGGAGCTACAATGAGCAGTTCTTC. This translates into CASSYSGRGSYNEQFF.